This note documents a single T cell receptor (beta chain) sequence. No antigen is known for it. The second PCR ran about 6 to 12 cycles with a sample-barcoded 5' primer and J-beta primers. Each cDNA molecule was tagged by a template-switch adaptor with 12 random nucleotides. TCRdb ran MiXCR on the 5' RACE reads and lists one entry per CDR3 protein. The data contain hundreds of thousands of distinct CDR3 sequences, approximately 48% of them seen just once; the ten biggest clones take up under 20%. CDR1 is MGHRA, CDR2 YSYEKL, per germline. This CDR3 is 15 amino acids long. V lost 7 bases and J lost 6; bases outside the gene matches: 9. These data come from a study of blood T cells in healthy people across ages. Background on the study: Template switching retrieved approximately one barcoded beta molecule for each two T cells.

Study-wide findings and caveats: Older individuals had lower TCR beta diversity per million T cells (the decline was roughly linear). Whereas aged donors had fewer naive CD4+ cells, long-lived donors had more of them and higher diversity.

V usage is TRBV4-1 and J usage is TRBJ2-1, with 10 bases that match TRBD1. The specimen was blood. This receptor was identified in a man aged 55-75 years in good health. Here the CDR3 reads CASNRGQGPCNEQFF. The CDR3 nucleotides read TGCGCCAGCAACCGGGGACAGGGGCCCTGCAATGAGCAGTTCTTC.